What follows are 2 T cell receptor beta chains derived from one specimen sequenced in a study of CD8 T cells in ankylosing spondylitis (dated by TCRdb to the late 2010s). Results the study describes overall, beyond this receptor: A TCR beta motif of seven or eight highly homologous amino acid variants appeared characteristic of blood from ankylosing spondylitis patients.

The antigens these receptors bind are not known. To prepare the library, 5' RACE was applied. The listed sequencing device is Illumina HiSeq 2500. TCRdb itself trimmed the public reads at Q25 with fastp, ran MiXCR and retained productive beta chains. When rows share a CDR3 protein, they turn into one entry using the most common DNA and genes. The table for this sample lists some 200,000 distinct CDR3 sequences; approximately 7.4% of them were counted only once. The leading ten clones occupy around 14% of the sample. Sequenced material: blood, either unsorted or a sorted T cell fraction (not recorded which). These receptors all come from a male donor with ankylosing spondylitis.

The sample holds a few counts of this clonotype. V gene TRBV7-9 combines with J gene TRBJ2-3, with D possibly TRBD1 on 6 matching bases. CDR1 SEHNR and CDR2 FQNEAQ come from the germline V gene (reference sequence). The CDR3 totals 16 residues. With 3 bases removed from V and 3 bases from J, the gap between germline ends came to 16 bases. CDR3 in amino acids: CASSLLQGRSTDTQYF. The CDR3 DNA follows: TGTGCCAGCAGCTTGCTCCAGGGGCGATCGACAGATACGCAGTATTTT. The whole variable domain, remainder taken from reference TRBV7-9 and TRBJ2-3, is DTGVSQNPRHKITKRGQNVTFRCDPISEHNRLYWYRQTLGQGPEFLTYFQNEAQLEKSRLLSDRFSAERPKGSFSTLEIQRTEQGDSAMYLCASSLLQGRSTDTQYFGPGTRLTVL.

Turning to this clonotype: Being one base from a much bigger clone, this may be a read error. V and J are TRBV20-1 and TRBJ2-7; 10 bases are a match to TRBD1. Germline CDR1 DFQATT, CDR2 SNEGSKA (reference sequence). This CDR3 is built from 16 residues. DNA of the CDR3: TGCTGTGCTAGACCAAACCGGGGACAGGGGTTCTACGAGCAGTACTTC. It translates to CCARPNRGQGFYEQYF.